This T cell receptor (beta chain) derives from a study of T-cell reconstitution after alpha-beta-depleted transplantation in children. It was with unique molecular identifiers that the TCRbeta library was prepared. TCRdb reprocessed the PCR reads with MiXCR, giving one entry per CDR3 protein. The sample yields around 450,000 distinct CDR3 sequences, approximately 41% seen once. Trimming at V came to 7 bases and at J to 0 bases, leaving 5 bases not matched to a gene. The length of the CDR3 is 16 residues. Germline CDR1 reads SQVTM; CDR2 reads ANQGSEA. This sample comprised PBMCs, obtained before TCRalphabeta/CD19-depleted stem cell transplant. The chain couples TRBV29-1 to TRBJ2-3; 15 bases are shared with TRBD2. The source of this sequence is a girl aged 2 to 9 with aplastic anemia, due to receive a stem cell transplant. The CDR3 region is CSAGTSGGTSTDTQYF. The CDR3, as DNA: TGCAGCGCCGGGACTAGCGGGGGGACTAGCACAGATACGCAGTATTTT.